This TCR beta chain was sequenced for a study of human T cells and chemical hapten exposure. In its sample, this clonotype was seen a few times. The junction shows a germline mismatch at one end, possibly a read error. Specified time point: pre-sensitization, week 0. This sample's treatment: therapeutic diphenylcyclopropenone sensitization with weekly scalp DPC. MiXCR, run by TCRdb on the RACE reads, gives a single entry per CDR3 protein. In the table there are 380,000 or so distinct CDR3 sequences, 5% to 6.5% of which are singletons. The clonotype originates from a young woman with alopecia areata. Some clones in this sample may be carry-over from other donors' samples. This sample comprised whole blood, obtained in connection with sensitization to the hapten diphenylcyclopropenone (DPC).

The CDR3, as DNA: TGTGCCAGCTCAGAATCCAGGGGACCTAAAGAAAAACTGTTTTTT. Amino acids: CASSESRGPKEKLFF. The chain is built from TRBV18 and TRBJ1-4, with D tentatively TRBD1 (6 bases). The length of the CDR3 is 15 residues. Germline V gene data show CDR1 as KGHSH and CDR2 as LQKENI.